This T cell receptor beta chain was sequenced for a study of blood T cells in healthy people across ages. Combining a sample-barcoded 5' primer with a J-beta primer mix, a second PCR ran for roughly 7 to 12 cycles. TCRdb re-derived calls from the 5' RACE reads in MiXCR, one entry per CDR3 protein. Of roughly 680,000 distinct CDR3 sequences in the sample, approximately 52% were seen once. CDR3 length: 15 amino acids. Germline V gene sequence: CDR1 KGHDR, CDR2 SFDVKD. The sequence derives from a woman aged 80 or over in good health. Sequenced sample: blood. The rearrangement uses TRBV24-1 and TRBJ2-7, with D possibly called TRBD1 or TRBD2 (6 bases each). The end of the DNA is better explained by TRBJ2-5, so the J call may be wrong. CDR3 sequence (DNA): TGTGCCACCAGTGCCCCCTCGGGGGCGGGAGAGACCCAGTACTTC. The encoded protein is CATSAPSGAGETQYF.